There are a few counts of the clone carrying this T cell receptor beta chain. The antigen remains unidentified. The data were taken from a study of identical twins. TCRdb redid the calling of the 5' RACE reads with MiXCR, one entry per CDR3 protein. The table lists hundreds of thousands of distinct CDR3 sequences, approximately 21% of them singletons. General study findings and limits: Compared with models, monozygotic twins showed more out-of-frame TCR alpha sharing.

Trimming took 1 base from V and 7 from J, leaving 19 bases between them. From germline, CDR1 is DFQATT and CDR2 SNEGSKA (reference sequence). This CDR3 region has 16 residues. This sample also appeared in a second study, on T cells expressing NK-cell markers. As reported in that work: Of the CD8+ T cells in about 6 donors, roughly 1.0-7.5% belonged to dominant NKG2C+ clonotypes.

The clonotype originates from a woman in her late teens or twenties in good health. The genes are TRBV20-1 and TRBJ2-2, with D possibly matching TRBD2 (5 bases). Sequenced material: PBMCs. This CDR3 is CSARVFRGSGDGELFF. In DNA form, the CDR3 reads TGCAGTGCTAGAGTCTTCCGGGGTTCGGGCGACGGGGAGCTGTTTTTT.